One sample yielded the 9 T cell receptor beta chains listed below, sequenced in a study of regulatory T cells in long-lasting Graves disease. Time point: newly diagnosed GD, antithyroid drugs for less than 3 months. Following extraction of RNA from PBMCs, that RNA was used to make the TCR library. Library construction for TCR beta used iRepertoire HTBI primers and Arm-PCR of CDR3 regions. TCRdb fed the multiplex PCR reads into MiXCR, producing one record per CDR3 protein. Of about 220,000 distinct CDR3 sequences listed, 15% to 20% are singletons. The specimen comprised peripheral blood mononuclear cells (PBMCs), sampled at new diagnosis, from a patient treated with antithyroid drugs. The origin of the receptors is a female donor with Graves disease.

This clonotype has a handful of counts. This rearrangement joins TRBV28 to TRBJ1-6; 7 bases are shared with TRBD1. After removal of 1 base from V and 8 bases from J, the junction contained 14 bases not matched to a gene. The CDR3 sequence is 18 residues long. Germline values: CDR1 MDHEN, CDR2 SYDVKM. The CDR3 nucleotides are TGTGCCAGCAGTTTATTACCACTCAAGGGGGCCCGATATTCACCCCTCCACTTT. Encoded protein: CASSLLPLKGARYSPLHF.

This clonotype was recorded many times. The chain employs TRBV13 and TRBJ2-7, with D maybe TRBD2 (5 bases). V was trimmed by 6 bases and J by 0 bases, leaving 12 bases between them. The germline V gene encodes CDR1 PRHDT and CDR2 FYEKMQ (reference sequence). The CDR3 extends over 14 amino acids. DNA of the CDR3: TGTGCCAGCAGGGCGAAAGGAGGCTCCTACGAGCAGTACTTC. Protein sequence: CASRAKGGSYEQYF.

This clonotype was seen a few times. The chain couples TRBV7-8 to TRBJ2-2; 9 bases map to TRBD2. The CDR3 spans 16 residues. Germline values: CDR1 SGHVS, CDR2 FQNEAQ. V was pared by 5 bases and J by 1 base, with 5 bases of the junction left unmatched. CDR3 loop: CASSPWTSVNTGELFF. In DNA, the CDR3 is TGTGCCAGCAGCCCGTGGACTAGCGTGAACACCGGGGAGCTGTTTTTT.

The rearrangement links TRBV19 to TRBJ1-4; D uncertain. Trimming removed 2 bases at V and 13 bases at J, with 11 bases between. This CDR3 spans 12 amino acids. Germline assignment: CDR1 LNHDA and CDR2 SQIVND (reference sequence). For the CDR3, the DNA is TGTGCCAGTAGTATACCCTACGGTGGACTGTTTTTT. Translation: CASSIPYGGLFF.

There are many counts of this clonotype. The CDR3 here is CASSLDSTSTDTQYF. For the CDR3, the DNA is TGTGCCAGCAGTTTAGACAGTACTAGCACAGATACGCAGTATTTT. This chain uses TRBV6-5 with TRBJ2-3; D may be TRBD1 (5 bases). V was cut by 4 bases and J by 0 bases, with 11 bases left in between. Germline V CDR1 and CDR2: MNHEY, SVGAGI. CDR3 length: 15 amino acids.

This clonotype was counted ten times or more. CDR3 DNA: TGTGCCAGCAGCTTAGATTTCATGCAGCCCCAGCATTTT. Residues: CASSLDFMQPQHF. The gene calls are TRBV11-2 and TRBJ1-5; no definite D call. The CDR3 length is 13 residues. V lost 0 bases, J lost 7 bases, and 7 bases lay in between. CDR1 SGHAT and CDR2 FQNNGV come from the germline V gene.

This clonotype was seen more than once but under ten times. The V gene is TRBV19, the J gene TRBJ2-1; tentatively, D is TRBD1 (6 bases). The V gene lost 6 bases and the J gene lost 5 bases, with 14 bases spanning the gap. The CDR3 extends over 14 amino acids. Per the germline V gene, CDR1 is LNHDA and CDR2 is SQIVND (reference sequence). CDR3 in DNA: TGTGCCAGTAGCACGACAGGATTCGACAATGAGCAGTTCTTC. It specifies CASSTTGFDNEQFF. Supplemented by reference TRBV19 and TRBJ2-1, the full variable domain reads DGGITQSPKYLFRKEGQNVTLSCEQNLNHDAMYWYRQDPGQGLRLIYYSQIVNDFQKGDIAEGYSVSREKKESFPLTVTSAQKNPTAFYLCASSTTGFDNEQFFGPGTRLTVL.

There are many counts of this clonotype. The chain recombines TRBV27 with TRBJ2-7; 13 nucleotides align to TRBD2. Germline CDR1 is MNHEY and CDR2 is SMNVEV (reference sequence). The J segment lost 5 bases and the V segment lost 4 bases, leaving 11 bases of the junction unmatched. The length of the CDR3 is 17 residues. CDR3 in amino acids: CASSSKPPGLAGDEQYF. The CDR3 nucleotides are TGTGCCAGCAGTTCAAAACCCCCCGGACTAGCGGGAGACGAGCAGTACTTC.

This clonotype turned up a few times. CDR3 DNA: TGTGCCAGCAGCTTGAGGCGTATGGGGGCTAGCACAGATACGCAGTATTTT. Protein: CASSLRRMGASTDTQYF. V gene TRBV7-9 combines with J gene TRBJ2-3; a weak D match, TRBD1 (6 bases). CDR3 length: 17 residues. V gave up 3 bases and J gave up 0 bases, with 16 bases separating them. Germline V lookup: CDR1 SEHNR, CDR2 FQNEAQ (reference sequence).